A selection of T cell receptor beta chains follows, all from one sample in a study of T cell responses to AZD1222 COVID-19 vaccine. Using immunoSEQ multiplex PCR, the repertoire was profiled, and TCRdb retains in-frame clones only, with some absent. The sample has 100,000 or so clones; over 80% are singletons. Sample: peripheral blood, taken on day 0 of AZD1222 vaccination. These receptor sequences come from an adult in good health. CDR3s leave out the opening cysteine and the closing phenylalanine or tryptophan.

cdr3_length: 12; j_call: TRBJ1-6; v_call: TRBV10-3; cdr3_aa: AVRQGASDSPLH
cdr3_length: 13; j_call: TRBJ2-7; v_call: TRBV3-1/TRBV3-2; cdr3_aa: ASSRWDFQTYEQY
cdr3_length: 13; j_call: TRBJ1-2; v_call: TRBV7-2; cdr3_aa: ASSLGQHALYGYT
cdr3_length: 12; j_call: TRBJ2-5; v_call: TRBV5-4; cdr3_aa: ASSLLPGRETQY
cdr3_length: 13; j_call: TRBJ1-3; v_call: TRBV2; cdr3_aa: ASSAATGGGNTIY
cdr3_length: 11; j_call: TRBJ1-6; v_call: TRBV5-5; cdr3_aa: ASSLEQNTPLH
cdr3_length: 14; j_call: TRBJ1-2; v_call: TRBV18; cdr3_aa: ASSRGHREANYGYT
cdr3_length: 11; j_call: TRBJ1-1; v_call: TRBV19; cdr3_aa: ASSIVSNTEAF
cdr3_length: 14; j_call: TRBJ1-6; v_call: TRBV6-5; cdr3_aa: ASSYRTASGNSPLH
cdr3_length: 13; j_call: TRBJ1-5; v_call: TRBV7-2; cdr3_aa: ASSPFTGGSQPQH
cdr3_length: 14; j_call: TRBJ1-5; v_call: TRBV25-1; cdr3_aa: ASSEWGADSNQPQH
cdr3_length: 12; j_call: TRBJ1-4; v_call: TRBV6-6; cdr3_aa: ASRDTGSGEKLF
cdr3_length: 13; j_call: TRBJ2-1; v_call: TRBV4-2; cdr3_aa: ASSQVGGGYNEQF
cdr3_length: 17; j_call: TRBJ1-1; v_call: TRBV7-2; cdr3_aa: ASSLRGFGAGDRNTEAF
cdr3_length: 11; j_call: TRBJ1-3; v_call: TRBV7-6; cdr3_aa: ASSAAGVGTIY
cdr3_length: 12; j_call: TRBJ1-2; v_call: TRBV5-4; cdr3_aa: ASSVEKGGHGYT
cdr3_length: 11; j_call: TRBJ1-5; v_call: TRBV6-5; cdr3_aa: ASSYWRDQPQH
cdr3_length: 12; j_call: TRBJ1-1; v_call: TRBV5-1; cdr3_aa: ASTLGGVVTEAF
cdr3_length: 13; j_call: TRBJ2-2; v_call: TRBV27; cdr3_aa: ASSLRGMNTGELF
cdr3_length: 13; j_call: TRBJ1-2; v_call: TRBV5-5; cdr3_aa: ASSLVAGIEVGYT
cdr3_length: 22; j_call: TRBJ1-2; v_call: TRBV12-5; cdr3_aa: ASGLPTVTGGDTIFLRSNYGYT
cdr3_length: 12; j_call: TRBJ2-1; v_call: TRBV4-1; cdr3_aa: ASSQETSYNEQF
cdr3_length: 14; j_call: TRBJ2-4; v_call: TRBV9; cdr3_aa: ASSVTPQGQGNIQY
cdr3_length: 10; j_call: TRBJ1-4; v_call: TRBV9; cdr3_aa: ASSPGSEKLF
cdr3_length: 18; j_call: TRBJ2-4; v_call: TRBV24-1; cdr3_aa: ATSDRGPGTGLNIKNIQY
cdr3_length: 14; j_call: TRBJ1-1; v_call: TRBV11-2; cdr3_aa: ASSFGQGVVQTEAF
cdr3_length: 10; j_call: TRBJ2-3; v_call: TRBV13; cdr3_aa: ASSVSADTQY
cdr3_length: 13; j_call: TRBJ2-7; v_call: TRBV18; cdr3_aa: ASSPPQDGTYEQY
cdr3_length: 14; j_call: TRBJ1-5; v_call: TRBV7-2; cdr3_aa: ASSLDLGGRSQPQH
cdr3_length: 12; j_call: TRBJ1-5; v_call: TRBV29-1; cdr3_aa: SAHSGGSNQPQH
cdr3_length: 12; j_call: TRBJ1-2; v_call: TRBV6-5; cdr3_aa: ASSYSGGQYGYT